Listed below are T cell receptor beta chains from one sample, sequenced in a study of blood T cell repertoires in COVID-19. TCRdb's table, derived via immunoSEQ multiplex PCR, lists solely in-frame clones and lacks some. This sample has around 200,000 clones, with approximately 89% found just once. The source material was peripheral blood. These receptors all stem from a middle-aged man with active or convalescent COVID-19. CDR3s include the opening cysteine and the closing phenylalanine or tryptophan. The order of the fields is CDR3 protein, J gene, clone size, V gene. For some rows the clone size is stated as once, few or many, or as a class when expanded; others skip it.

CDR3 protein: CASSLTGTATGGNGYTF
J gene: TRBJ1-2
clone size: -
V gene: TRBV5-5

CDR3 protein: CASSFYRDRGNNEQFF
J gene: TRBJ2-1
clone size: -
V gene: TRBV11-2

CDR3 protein: CASSLGRGVISGANVLTF
J gene: TRBJ2-6
clone size: -
V gene: TRBV7-6

CDR3 protein: CASSEHRVTNTGELFF
J gene: TRBJ2-2
clone size: few
V gene: TRBV7-8

CDR3 protein: CTDYRETEAFF
J gene: TRBJ1-1
clone size: -
V gene: TRBV1

CDR3 protein: CASSLGIKTGTQYF
J gene: TRBJ2-3
clone size: once
V gene: TRBV11-2

CDR3 protein: CASSLGPGMNTEAFF
J gene: TRBJ1-1
clone size: -
V gene: TRBV11-2

CDR3 protein: CASSERFMRTAQLTSGANVLTF
J gene: TRBJ2-6
clone size: -
V gene: TRBV2

CDR3 protein: CASSGQGKVSEAFF
J gene: TRBJ1-1
clone size: once
V gene: TRBV27

CDR3 protein: CAIRSGGSTDTQYF
J gene: TRBJ2-3
clone size: -
V gene: TRBV10-3

CDR3 protein: CASSLSGITGGTNYGYTF
J gene: TRBJ1-2
clone size: -
V gene: TRBV28

CDR3 protein: CASSVADRGRYYGYTF
J gene: TRBJ1-2
clone size: -
V gene: TRBV9

CDR3 protein: CASSPDRSSYEQYF
J gene: TRBJ2-7
clone size: -
V gene: TRBV7-2

CDR3 protein: CASSPGRGSGGETQYF
J gene: TRBJ2-5
clone size: many
V gene: TRBV3-1/TRBV3-2

CDR3 protein: CASSIEEGNQPQHF
J gene: TRBJ1-5
clone size: -
V gene: TRBV19

CDR3 protein: CASQTGINTEAFF
J gene: TRBJ1-1
clone size: few
V gene: TRBV18

CDR3 protein: CASSSSGGRANQPQHF
J gene: TRBJ1-5
clone size: -
V gene: TRBV5-1

CDR3 protein: CASSKTGGEQYF
J gene: TRBJ2-7
clone size: -
V gene: TRBV12-3/TRBV12-4

CDR3 protein: CASSSDTKETQYF
J gene: TRBJ2-5
clone size: -
V gene: TRBV28